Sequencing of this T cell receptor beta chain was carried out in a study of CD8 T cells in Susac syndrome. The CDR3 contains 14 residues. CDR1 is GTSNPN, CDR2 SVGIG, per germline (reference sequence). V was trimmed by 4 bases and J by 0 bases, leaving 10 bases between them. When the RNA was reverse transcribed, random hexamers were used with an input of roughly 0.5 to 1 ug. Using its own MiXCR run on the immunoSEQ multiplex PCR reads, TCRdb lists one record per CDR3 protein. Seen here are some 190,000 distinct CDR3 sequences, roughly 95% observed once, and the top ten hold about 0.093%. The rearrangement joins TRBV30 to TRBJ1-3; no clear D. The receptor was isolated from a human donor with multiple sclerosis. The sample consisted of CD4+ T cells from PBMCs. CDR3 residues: CAWTQRSSGNTIYF. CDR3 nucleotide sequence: TGTGCCTGGACCCAAAGGTCCTCTGGAAACACCATATATTTT.